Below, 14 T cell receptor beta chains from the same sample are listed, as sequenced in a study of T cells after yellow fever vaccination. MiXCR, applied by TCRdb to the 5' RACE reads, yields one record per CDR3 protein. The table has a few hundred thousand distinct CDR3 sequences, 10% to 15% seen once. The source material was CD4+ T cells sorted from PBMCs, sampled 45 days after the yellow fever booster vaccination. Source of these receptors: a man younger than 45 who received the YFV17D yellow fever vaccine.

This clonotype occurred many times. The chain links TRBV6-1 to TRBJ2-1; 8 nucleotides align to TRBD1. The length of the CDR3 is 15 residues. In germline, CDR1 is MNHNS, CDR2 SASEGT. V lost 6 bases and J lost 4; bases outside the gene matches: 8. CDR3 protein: CASRTQGALYNEQFF. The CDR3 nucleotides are TGTGCCAGCAGGACGCAGGGGGCGTTATACAATGAGCAGTTCTTC.

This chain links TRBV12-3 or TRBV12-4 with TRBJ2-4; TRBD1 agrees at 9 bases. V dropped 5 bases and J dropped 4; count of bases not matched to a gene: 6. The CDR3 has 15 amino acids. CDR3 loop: CASSPGGTGKNIQYF. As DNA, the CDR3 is TGTGCCAGCAGTCCAGGGGGGACAGGGAAAAACATTCAGTACTTC.

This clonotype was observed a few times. The CDR3 spells CASSSSPLAGSYNEQFF. In DNA form, the CDR3 reads TGTGCCAGCAGCTCCTCCCCACTAGCGGGCTCCTACAATGAGCAGTTCTTC. The V call is TRBV7-9, the J call TRBJ2-1, with 9 bases fitting TRBD2. Germline lookup yields CDR1 SEHNR and CDR2 FQNEAQ (reference sequence). With 4 bases clipped from V and 0 bases from J, the junction kept 7 bases outside the gene matches. The CDR3 extends over 17 amino acids.

The CDR3 reads CASSFLEGPYEQYF. In DNA, the CDR3 is TGTGCCAGCAGTTTCCTCGAAGGCCCCTACGAGCAGTACTTC. This chain connects TRBV6-2 or TRBV6-3 to TRBJ2-7; D is undetermined. V shed 4 bases and J shed 2 bases, with 12 bases lying between them. The CDR3 has 14 amino acids. Germline CDR1 and CDR2: MNHEY and SVGEGT.

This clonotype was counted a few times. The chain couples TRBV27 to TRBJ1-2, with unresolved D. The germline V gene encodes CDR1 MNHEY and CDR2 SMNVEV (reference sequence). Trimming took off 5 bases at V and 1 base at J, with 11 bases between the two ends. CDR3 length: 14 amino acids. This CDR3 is CASSPRLVNYGYTF. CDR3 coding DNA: TGTGCCAGCAGTCCCCGACTTGTTAACTATGGCTACACCTTC.

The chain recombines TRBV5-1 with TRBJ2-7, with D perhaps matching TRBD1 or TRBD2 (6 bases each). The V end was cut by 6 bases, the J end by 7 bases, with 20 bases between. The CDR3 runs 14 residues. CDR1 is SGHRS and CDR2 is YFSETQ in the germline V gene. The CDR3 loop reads CASTTEGGLNEQYF. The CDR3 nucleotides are TGCGCCAGCACCACCGAAGGGGGGCTTAATGAGCAGTACTTC.

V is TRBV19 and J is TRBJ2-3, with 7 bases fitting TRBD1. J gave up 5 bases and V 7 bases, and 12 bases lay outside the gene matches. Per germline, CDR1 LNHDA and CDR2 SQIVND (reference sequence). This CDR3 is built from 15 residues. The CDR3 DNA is TGTGCCAGTACCATGACAGGGAAAAAGGGAGATACGCAGTATTTT. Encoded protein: CASTMTGKKGDTQYF.

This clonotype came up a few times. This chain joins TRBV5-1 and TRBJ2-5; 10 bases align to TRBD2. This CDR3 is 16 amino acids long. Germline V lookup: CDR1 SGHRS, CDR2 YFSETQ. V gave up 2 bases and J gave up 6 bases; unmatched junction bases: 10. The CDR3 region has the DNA TGCGCCAGCAGCTTAGCTCCTAGCGGGAGTATGCAGACCCAGTACTTC. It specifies CASSLAPSGSMQTQYF.

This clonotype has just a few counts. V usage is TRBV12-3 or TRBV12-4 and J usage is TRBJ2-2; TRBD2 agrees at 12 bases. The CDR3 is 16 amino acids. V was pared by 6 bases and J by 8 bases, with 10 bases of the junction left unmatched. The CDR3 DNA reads TGTGCCAGCAGGCATACTAGCGGGAGGTTTATGGGGGAGCTGTTTTTT. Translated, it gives CASRHTSGRFMGELFF.

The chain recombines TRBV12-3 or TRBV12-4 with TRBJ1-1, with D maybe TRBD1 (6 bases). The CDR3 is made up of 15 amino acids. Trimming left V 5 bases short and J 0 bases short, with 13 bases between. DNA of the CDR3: TGTGCCAGCAGTCAACAGGGCCCGATGAACACTGAAGCTTTCTTT. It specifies CASSQQGPMNTEAFF.

The CDR3 loop reads CASSFDPRQEQAFF. CDR3 DNA: TGTGCCAGCAGTTTTGATCCCCGACAGGAGCAAGCTTTCTTT. The chain carries TRBV12-3 or TRBV12-4 and TRBJ1-1; possible D gene TRBD1, 6 bases. The CDR3 contains 14 residues. Between the trimmed V and J ends, which lost 3 bases and 9 bases, there was a span of 17 bases.

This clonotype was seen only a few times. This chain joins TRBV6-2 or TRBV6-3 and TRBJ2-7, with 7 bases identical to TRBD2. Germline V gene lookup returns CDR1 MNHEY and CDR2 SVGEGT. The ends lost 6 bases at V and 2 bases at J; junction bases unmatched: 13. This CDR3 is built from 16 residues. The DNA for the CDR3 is TGTGCCAGCAGGCCAGGGCTAGCGGTTCGCCCCTACGAGCAGTACTTC. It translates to CASRPGLAVRPYEQYF.

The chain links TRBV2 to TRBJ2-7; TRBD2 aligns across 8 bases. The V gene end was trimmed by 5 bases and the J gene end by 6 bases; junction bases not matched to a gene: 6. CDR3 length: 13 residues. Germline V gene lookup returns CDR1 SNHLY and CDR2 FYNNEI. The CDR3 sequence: CASSQGLGGEQYF. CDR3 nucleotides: TGTGCCAGCAGTCAGGGACTAGGGGGCGAGCAGTACTTC.

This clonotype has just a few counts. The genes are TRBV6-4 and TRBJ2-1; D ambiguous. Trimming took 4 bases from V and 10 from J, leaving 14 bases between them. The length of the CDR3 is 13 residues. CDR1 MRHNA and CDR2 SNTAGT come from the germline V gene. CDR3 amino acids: CASSASPLVEQFF. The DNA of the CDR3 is TGTGCCAGCAGTGCCTCCCCACTGGTGGAGCAGTTCTTC.